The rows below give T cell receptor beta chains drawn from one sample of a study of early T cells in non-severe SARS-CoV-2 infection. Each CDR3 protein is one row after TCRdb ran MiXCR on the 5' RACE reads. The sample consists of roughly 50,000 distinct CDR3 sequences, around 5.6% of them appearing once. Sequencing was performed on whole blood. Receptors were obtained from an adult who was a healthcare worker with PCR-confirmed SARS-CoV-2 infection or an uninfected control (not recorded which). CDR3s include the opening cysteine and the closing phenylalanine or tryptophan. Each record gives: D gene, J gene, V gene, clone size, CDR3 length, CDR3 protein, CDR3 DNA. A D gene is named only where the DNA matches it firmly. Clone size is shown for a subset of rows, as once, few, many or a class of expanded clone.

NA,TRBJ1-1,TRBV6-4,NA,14,CASALDMKNTEAFF,TGTGCCAGCGCCCTTGACATGAAGAACACTGAAGCTTTCTTT
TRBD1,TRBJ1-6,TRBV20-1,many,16,CSAGRLKTGTNSPLHF,TGCAGTGCTGGGAGACTAAAGACAGGGACGAATTCACCCCTCCACTTT
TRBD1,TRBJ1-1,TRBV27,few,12,CASSAQGAEAFF,TGTGCCAGCAGTGCACAGGGGGCTGAAGCTTTCTTT
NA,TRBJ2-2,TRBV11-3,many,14,CASSAAGNTGELFF,TGTGCCAGCAGCGCCGCTGGTAACACCGGGGAGCTGTTTTTT
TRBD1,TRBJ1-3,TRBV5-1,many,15,CASSFAGQGVGTIYF,TGCGCCAGCAGCTTTGCGGGACAGGGTGTTGGCACCATATATTTT
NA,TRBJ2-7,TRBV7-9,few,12,CASSLSFYEQYF,TGTGCCAGCAGCTTGTCTTTCTACGAGCAGTACTTC
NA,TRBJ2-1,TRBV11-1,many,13,CASSLERLGEQFF,TGTGCCAGCAGCTTAGAACGGCTAGGTGAGCAGTTCTTC
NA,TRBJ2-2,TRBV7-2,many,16,CASSLNRLANTGELFF,TGTGCCAGCAGCTTAAACAGACTCGCCAACACCGGGGAGCTGTTTTTT
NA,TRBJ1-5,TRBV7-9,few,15,CASSLGRAGGQPQHF,TGTGCCAGCAGCTTAGGCAGGGCTGGCGGACAGCCCCAGCATTTT
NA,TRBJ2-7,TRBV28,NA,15,CASTPVASGTGEQYF,TGTGCCAGCACCCCGGTCGCTAGCGGGACAGGAGAGCAGTACTTC
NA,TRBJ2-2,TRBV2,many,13,CASAHGGGGELFF,TGTGCCAGCGCCCACGGAGGGGGCGGGGAGCTGTTTTTT
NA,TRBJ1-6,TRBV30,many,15,CAWSVLGSYNSPLHF,TGTGCCTGGAGTGTACTCGGCTCCTATAATTCACCCCTCCACTTT
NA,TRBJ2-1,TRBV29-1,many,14,CSVEPRSSYNEQFF,TGCAGCGTTGAACCGAGGAGCTCCTACAATGAGCAGTTCTTC
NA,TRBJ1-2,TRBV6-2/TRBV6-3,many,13,CATEAPDNSGYTF,TGTGCCACCGAAGCGCCGGACAACTCTGGCTACACCTTC
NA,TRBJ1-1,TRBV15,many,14,CATSGGNANTEAFF,TGTGCCACCAGCGGAGGGAATGCGAACACTGAAGCTTTCTTT
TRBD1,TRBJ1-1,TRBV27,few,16,CASSLTRTGGNTEAFF,TGTGCCAGCAGTTTAACGCGGACAGGGGGAAACACTGAAGCTTTCTTT
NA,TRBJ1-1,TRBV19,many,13,CASSTTGRTEAFF,TGTGCCAGTAGCACCACGGGTAGGACTGAAGCTTTCTTT
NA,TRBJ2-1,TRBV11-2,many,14,CASSKEQGRDEQFF,TGTGCCAGCAGCAAAGAACAGGGGAGGGATGAGCAGTTCTTC
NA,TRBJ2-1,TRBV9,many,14,CASSVVLGGNEQFF,TGTGCCAGCAGCGTGGTTTTGGGGGGCAATGAGCAGTTCTTC
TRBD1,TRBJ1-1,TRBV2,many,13,CASSVTGATEAFF,TGTGCCAGCAGCGTGACAGGGGCGACTGAAGCTTTCTTT
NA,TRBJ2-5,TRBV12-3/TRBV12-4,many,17,CASRLARGSVYQETQYF,TGTGCCAGCAGACTAGCGAGGGGGAGCGTGTACCAAGAGACCCAGTACTTC
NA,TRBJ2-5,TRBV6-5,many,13,CASASAGSGTQYF,TGTGCCAGCGCGAGCGCCGGGAGCGGGACCCAGTACTTC
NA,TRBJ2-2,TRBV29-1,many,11,CSAGRAGELFF,TGCAGCGCGGGGCGAGCCGGGGAGCTGTTTTTT
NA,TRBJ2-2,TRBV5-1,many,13,CASSSGDTGELFF,TGCGCCAGCAGCTCGGGGGACACCGGGGAGCTGTTTTTT
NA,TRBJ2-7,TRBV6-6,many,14,CASSEDIFSYEQYF,TGTGCCAGCTCGGAGGACATCTTCTCCTACGAGCAGTACTTC
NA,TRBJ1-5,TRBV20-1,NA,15,CSVERWGDSNQPQHF,TGCAGTGTTGAGAGATGGGGGGATAGCAATCAGCCCCAGCATTTT
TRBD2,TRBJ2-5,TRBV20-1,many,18,CSASRGSSGGEYQETQYF,TGCAGTGCCAGCCGCGGGTCTAGCGGGGGGGAGTACCAAGAGACCCAGTACTTC
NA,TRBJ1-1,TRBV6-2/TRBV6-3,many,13,CASSDTGNTEAFF,TGTGCCAGCAGTGATACAGGGAACACTGAAGCTTTCTTT
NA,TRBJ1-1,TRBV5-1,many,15,CASNGGLTMNTEAFF,TGCGCCAGCAATGGGGGGCTTACCATGAACACTGAAGCTTTCTTT
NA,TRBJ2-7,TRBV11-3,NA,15,CASSSRRRPRDEQYF,TGTGCCAGCAGCTCCCGGAGGAGGCCCCGAGACGAGCAGTACTTC
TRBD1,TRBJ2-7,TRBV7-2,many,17,CASSLVLGTGVSNEQYF,TGTGCCAGCAGCTTAGTATTAGGGACAGGAGTGAGTAACGAGCAGTACTTC
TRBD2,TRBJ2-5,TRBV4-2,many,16,CASSPNGAGGQETQYF,TGTGCCAGCAGCCCAAATGGAGCGGGGGGGCAAGAGACCCAGTACTTC
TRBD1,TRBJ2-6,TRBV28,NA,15,CASLGQGAGANVLTF,TGTGCCAGCCTCGGGCAGGGGGCTGGGGCCAACGTCCTGACTTTC
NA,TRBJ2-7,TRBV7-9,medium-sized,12,CASSSDDYEQYF,TGTGCCAGCAGCTCCGACGACTACGAGCAGTACTTC
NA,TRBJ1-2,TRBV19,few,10,CASYAYGYTF,TGTGCCAGTTATGCCTATGGCTACACCTTC
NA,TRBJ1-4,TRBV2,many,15,CASRRYGTEGEKLFF,TGTGCCAGCAGAAGATACGGGACGGAGGGCGAAAAACTGTTTTTT
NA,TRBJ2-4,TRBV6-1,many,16,CASRGRGEVAKNIQYF,TGTGCCAGCAGGGGGAGGGGGGAGGTAGCCAAAAACATTCAGTACTTC